This TCR beta chain comes out of a study of blood T cell dynamics during melanoma immunotherapy. Across the whole study: Patients with metastatic melanoma got pembrolizumab or nivolumab-ipilimumab as first-line care. General observations from the study: The study could not tell melanoma-specific clones from general immune activation.

Specified time point: pre-treatment baseline. Concerning this clone itself: Its specificity is not known.

The germline gives CDR1 SGHRS, CDR2 YFSETQ. Unmatched junction bases numbered 7, after V lost 4 bases and J lost 3 bases. The CDR3 extends over 14 amino acids. DNA loading was fixed at about 360 ng for all bulk PBMC samples. TCRdb's table, derived via immunoSEQ multiplex PCR, lists solely in-frame clones and lacks some. The sample yields 8,000 or so clones, 81% seen once. The chain has TRBV5-1 and TRBJ2-7, with 7 bases fitting TRBD1. The sequences come from blood, collected from a patient treated with checkpoint blockade. The sequence derives from a human donor with melanoma. CDR3 loop: CASSPRAGGYEQYF. As DNA, the CDR3 is TGCGCCAGCAGCCCTCGGGCAGGGGGCTACGAGCAGTACTTC.